This T cell receptor beta chain was sequenced in a study of cytomegalovirus exposure and HLA in healthy donors. Findings of the study overall: Presence/absence comparisons presumed near-even sequencing depth among donors.

Germline V gene lookup returns CDR1 SGHNT and CDR2 YENEEA. The CDR3 contains 17 residues. V shed 5 bases, J shed 2 bases, and the junction held 13 bases outside the gene matches. The PCR made use of 60 Vbeta and 13 Jbeta primers. Libraries were prepared by immunoSEQ multiplex PCR; TCRdb keeps only in-frame clonotypes and omits some of them. The table lists 150,000 to 200,000 clones, about 87% of them singletons. With regard to this clone: Its antigen is as yet unknown.

V gene TRBV11-3 combines with J gene TRBJ2-7; 9 bases map to TRBD1. The receptor's source is a young woman in good health and CMV-seronegative. The specimen sequenced was PBMCs. The CDR3 reads CASSQPAGTGSPYEQYF. The DNA of the CDR3 is TGTGCCAGCAGCCAACCAGCCGGGACAGGGTCCCCCTACGAGCAGTACTTC.